The clone carrying this TCR beta chain showed up many times. Antigen unknown. The CDR3 has 15 residues. Germline CDR1 and CDR2: SGDLS and YYNGEE. With 2 bases removed from V and 4 bases from J, the gap between germline ends came to 15 bases. The source of the sample is a study of T cells in Graves' hyperthyroidism and ophthalmopathy. Findings and caveats of the study: Ophthalmopathy stood apart from stable hyperthyroidism in a 13 V-J model. Most clonotypes expanded in thyroid above 0.001 were likewise present in blood.

A patient was excluded if there was uncontrolled infection, other autoimmune disease, pregnancy or lactation. Diagnostic assessment was based on clinical symptoms, serum thyroxine and TRAb, thyroid ultrasound and orbital computed tomography. The source material, RNA transcripts, was used to amplify TCR beta CDR3 regions. The study used the HTBI primer set for a first-round RT-PCR of the TCR CDR3. TCRdb called the multiplex PCR reads again in MiXCR, with one record for every CDR3 protein. Of approximately 700,000 distinct CDR3 sequences listed, 45% are singletons. The source material was peripheral blood or thyroid tissue (not recorded which). The origin of this receptor is an adult man with Graves' disease, either hyperthyroidism or ophthalmopathy (not recorded which). This chain uses TRBV9 with TRBJ1-1, with D possibly matching TRBD1 (5 bases). The CDR3 bases are TGTGCCAGCAGCGTGGGAGGGGTGGCAGCCACTGAAGCTTTCTTT. This encodes CASSVGGVAATEAFF.